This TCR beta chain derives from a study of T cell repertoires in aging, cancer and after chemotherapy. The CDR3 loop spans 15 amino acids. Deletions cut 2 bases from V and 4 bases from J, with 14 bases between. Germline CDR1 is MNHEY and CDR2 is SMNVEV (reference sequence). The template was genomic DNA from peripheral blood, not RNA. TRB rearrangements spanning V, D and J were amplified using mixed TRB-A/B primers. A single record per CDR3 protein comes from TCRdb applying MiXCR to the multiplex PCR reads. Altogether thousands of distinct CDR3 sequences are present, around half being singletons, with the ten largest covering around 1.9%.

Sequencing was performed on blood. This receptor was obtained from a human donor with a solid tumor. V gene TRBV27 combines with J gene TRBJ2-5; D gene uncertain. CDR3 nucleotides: TGTGCCAGCAGTTTACAAGGCTCCGTCGGAGAGACCCAGTACTTC. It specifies CASSLQGSVGETQYF.